Each of the 18 T cell receptor beta chains below was sequenced from the same sample in a study of cytomegalovirus exposure and HLA in healthy donors. Profiling relied on immunoSEQ multiplex PCR, and the TCRdb table lists in-frame clones only, not all of them. The sample holds about 330,000 clones; approximately 86% are singletons and the top ten take approximately 1%. Sequences were obtained from PBMCs. The origin of the receptors is a woman under 40 in good health and CMV-seropositive.

This chain links TRBV2 with TRBJ2-1; D gene uncertain. The V gene lost 2 bases and the J gene lost 4 bases, with 6 bases spanning the gap. Germline V lookup: CDR1 SNHLY, CDR2 FYNNEI. The CDR3 is 13 amino acids. The CDR3: CASSESTYNEQFF. The DNA for the CDR3 is TGTGCCAGCAGTGAAAGTACTTACAATGAGCAGTTCTTC.

The chain combines TRBV11-1 with TRBJ2-2; perhaps TRBD1 as D (6 bases). CDR1 is SGHAT and CDR2 is FQDESV in the germline V gene (reference sequence). CDR3 length equals 15 residues. The V end was cut by 5 bases, the J end by 1 base, with 11 bases between. CDR3 coding DNA: TGTGCCAGCAGCCCCGTGGACAGGAACACCGGGGAGCTGTTTTTT. Its translation is CASSPVDRNTGELFF.

This clone was seen a single time. The J gene is TRBJ2-7, the V gene TRBV9; 12 positions agree with TRBD2. Per germline, CDR1 SGDLS and CDR2 YYNGEE. This CDR3 contains 16 residues. J lost 1 base, V lost 4 bases, and 6 bases had no gene match. CDR3 sequence reads: CASSHGTSGLSYEQYF. The CDR3, as DNA: TGTGCCAGCAGCCATGGGACTAGCGGGCTTTCCTACGAGCAGTACTTC.

The gene calls are TRBV13 and TRBJ1-1; TRBD1 agrees at 8 bases. The germline CDR1 and CDR2 sequences are PRHDT and FYEKMQ (reference sequence). V was clipped by 3 bases and J by 1 base; unmatched bases: 7. The CDR3 is 16 residues long. The CDR3 reads CASSFGQGASNTEAFF. Here the CDR3 DNA reads TGTGCCAGCAGCTTCGGACAGGGTGCTTCGAACACTGAAGCTTTCTTT.

V and J are TRBV2 and TRBJ1-1; D unclear. V was shortened by 3 bases and J by 1 base, with 3 bases between the two germline ends. CDR1 is SNHLY and CDR2 is FYNNEI in the germline V gene. The CDR3 is 12 amino acids. The CDR3 reads CASSDRNTEAFF. In DNA, the CDR3 is TGTGCCAGCAGTGACCGGAACACTGAAGCTTTCTTT.

The gene calls are TRBV27 and TRBJ2-1; D possibly corresponds to TRBD1 (6 bases). Per the germline V gene, CDR1 is MNHEY and CDR2 is SMNVEV (reference sequence). The CDR3 covers 13 residues. The V end lost 5 bases, the J end lost 7 bases, and 12 bases lay between the germline ends. The CDR3, as DNA: TGTGCCAGCAGTACTCAGGGGTTAAATGAGCAGTTCTTC. The encoded protein is CASSTQGLNEQFF.

The chain links TRBV27 to TRBJ2-7, with D uncertain. V was pared by 8 bases and J by 3 bases, with 14 bases between. This CDR3 comprises 13 residues. The germline V gene has CDR1 MNHEY and CDR2 SMNVEV (reference sequence). CDR3 in DNA: TGTGCCAGCGCTTGGATGAGCAACTACGAGCAGTACTTC. Amino acids: CASAWMSNYEQYF.

The chain has TRBV28 and TRBJ2-5; D is possibly TRBD2 (7 bases). Germline CDR1 MDHEN, CDR2 SYDVKM. The CDR3 extends over 16 amino acids. V lost 3 bases to trimming and J lost 2 bases, with 16 bases between them. Written as DNA, the CDR3 is TGTGCCAGCAGTTTCTTTGGGGGGGGCACACAAGAGACCCAGTACTTC. This gives the protein CASSFFGGGTQETQYF.

This clone occurred a few times. The chain joins TRBV2 to TRBJ1-2; D is ambiguous. The V gene's germline CDR1 is SNHLY and CDR2 FYNNEI. The CDR3 consists of 13 residues. Between the trimmed V and J ends, which lost 4 bases and 4 bases, there was a span of 10 bases. The CDR3 here is CASSVRVGYGYTF. The CDR3 DNA reads as TGTGCCAGCAGTGTTCGGGTCGGCTATGGCTACACCTTC.

This chain links TRBV6-5 with TRBJ2-7; D might be TRBD1 (5 bases). V was clipped by 6 bases and J by 4 bases, with 10 bases between them. The CDR3 covers 12 residues. In germline, CDR1 is MNHEY, CDR2 SVGAGI. This CDR3 reads CASSSNRYEQYF. The CDR3 DNA sequence: TGTGCCAGCAGCTCGAACAGGTACGAGCAGTACTTC.

The chain joins TRBV7-8 to TRBJ2-3, with a possible D match to TRBD2 (6 bases). Germline-derived CDR1 and CDR2 are SGHVS and FQNEAQ. CDR3 length: 15 amino acids. The V end was cut by 5 bases, the J end by 6 bases, with 18 bases between. CDR3 in amino acids: CASSPAAGLRDTQYF. CDR3 DNA sequence: TGTGCCAGCAGCCCGGCGGCGGGACTGCGGGATACGCAGTATTTT.

The rearrangement joins TRBV7-2 to TRBJ2-7; 10 bases line up with TRBD1. Germline values: CDR1 SGHTA, CDR2 FQGNSA. V was clipped by 5 bases and J by 5 bases; unmatched bases: 6. This CDR3 is built from 14 residues. For the CDR3, the DNA is TGTGCCAGCAGCAAAGACAGGGGGCTTAACGAGCAGTACTTC. It encodes CASSKDRGLNEQYF.

V usage is TRBV23-1 and J usage is TRBJ1-1, with a tentative D call TRBD1 (6 bases). TRBV23-1 is annotated as an ORF whose role is uncertain. Trimming removed 5 bases at V and 9 bases at J, with 10 bases between. This CDR3 region has 11 residues. This CDR3 is CASSFGQKAFF. CDR3 bases: TGCGCCAGCAGTTTTGGACAGAAAGCTTTCTTT.

The chain is built from TRBV9 and TRBJ1-1; D unresolved. The V end was cut by 2 bases, the J end by 1 base, with 9 bases between. Germline loops: CDR1 SGDLS, CDR2 YYNGEE. This CDR3 is 14 amino acids long. CDR3 amino acids: CASSVLAENTEAFF. Here the CDR3 DNA reads TGTGCCAGCAGCGTTCTAGCGGAGAACACTGAAGCTTTCTTT.

The sample holds a few counts of this clone. V and J are TRBV18 and TRBJ1-4, with 9 positions matching TRBD1. CDR3 length: 14 amino acids. CDR1 is KGHSH, CDR2 LQKENI, per germline. V was clipped by 5 bases and J by 7 bases; unmatched bases: 5. CDR3 sequence: CASSSQGAGEKLFF. The CDR3 nucleotides read TGTGCCAGCTCATCACAGGGGGCAGGTGAAAAACTGTTTTTT.

The rearrangement links TRBV20-1 to TRBJ1-1; D gene uncertain. Germline-derived CDR1 and CDR2 are DFQATT and SNEGSKA (reference sequence). The CDR3 is made up of 9 amino acids. CDR3 residues: CSSPSGAFF. The DNA for the CDR3 is TGCAGCTCCCCTAGTGGAGCTTTCTTT.

V usage is TRBV6-1 and J usage is TRBJ2-7; 8 positions match TRBD1. CDR1 and CDR2 from the germline V gene are MNHNS and SASEGT. V was pared by 11 bases and J by 5 bases, with 5 bases of the junction left unmatched. The CDR3 length is 11 residues. CDR3 sequence (DNA): TGTGCCGTGGACAGGGTTCACGAGCAGTACTTC. Translating gives CAVDRVHEQYF.

This clone was detected once. The chain uses TRBV28 and TRBJ2-7; D is possibly TRBD1 or TRBD2 (6 bases each). There are 18 residues in the CDR3. V was cut by 4 bases and J by 3 bases, with 25 bases left in between. The germline V gene has CDR1 MDHEN and CDR2 SYDVKM. CDR3 in DNA: TGTGCCAGCAGTTCGACAGGTCGGAGGGGTCGGTCCATCTACGAGCAGTACTTC. It encodes CASSSTGRRGRSIYEQYF. Variable domain in full (rest from reference TRBV28 and TRBJ2-7): DVKVTQSSRYLVKRTGEKVFLECVQDMDHENMFWYRQDPGLGLRLIYFSYDVKMKEKGDIPEGYSVSREKKERFSLILESASTNQTSMYLCASSSTGRRGRSIYEQYFGPGTRLTVT.